In this sample, the clone carrying this T cell receptor beta chain turned up many times. Authors of the study amplified TCR beta CDR3 regions from RNA transcripts. The HTBI primer set drove a first-round RT-PCR of the TCR CDR3. TCRdb reprocessed the multiplex PCR reads via MiXCR and lists one record per CDR3 protein. The sample carries about 250,000 distinct CDR3 sequences, roughly a quarter recorded once. The record originates from a study of T cells in Graves' hyperthyroidism and ophthalmopathy. Germline V gene lookup returns CDR1 MGHRA and CDR2 YSYEKL. The CDR3 loop spans 11 amino acids. The V end lost 1 base, the J end lost 8 bases, and 5 bases lay between the germline ends.

The receptor's source is a middle-aged woman with Graves' ophthalmopathy. What was sequenced was blood. The genes are TRBV4-1 and TRBJ1-2, with D perhaps matching TRBD1 (5 bases). CDR3 protein: CASSQGQGYTF. CDR3 coding DNA: TGCGCCAGCAGCCAAGGACAGGGCTACACCTTC.